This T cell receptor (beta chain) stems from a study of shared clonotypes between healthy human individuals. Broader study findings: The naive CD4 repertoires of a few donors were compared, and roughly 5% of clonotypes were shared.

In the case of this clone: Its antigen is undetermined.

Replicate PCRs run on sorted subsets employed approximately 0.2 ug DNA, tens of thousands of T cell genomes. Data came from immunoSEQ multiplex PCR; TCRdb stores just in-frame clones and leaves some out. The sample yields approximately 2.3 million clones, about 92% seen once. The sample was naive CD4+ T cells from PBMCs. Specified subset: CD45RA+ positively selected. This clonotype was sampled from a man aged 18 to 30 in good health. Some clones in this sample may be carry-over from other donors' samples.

Written as DNA, the CDR3 is TGCGCCAGCAGCGACCCGGGACAGGGTCTCGGTGGCTACACCTTC. It encodes CASSDPGQGLGGYTF. The chain is built from TRBV5-1 and TRBJ1-2; TRBD1 aligns across 9 bases. The CDR3 totals 15 residues. From germline, CDR1 is SGHRS and CDR2 YFSETQ. V shed 4 bases and J 7 bases; nucleotides not matched to a gene: 11.